This T cell receptor (beta chain) emerged from a study of human T cells and chemical hapten exposure. Whole-study context: Patch tests of 0.01% DPC on the upper back were read at 6 days.

TCRdb analysed the RACE reads with MiXCR anew, one entry per CDR3 protein. The table lists 150,000 to 200,000 distinct CDR3 sequences, roughly 30% of them singletons. This CDR3 spans 12 amino acids. Germline V gene lookup returns CDR1 SGHTA and CDR2 FQGNSA. The V and J ends lost 5 bases and 8 bases respectively, with 10 bases between them. Time point reported: pre-sensitization, week 0. Treatment given: therapeutic diphenylcyclopropenone sensitization with weekly scalp DPC. Blood draws came before every patch-test application. Participating donors were patients with alopecia, aged 18 to 70 years, considered appropriate candidates for DPC.

The sequencing here drew on whole blood, taken in connection with sensitization to the hapten diphenylcyclopropenone (DPC). The TCR was taken from a woman under 40 with alopecia areata. Some clones in this sample may be carry-over from other donors' samples. This rearrangement joins TRBV7-2 to TRBJ2-1; weak D call: TRBD1 (5 bases). CDR3 sequence: CASSRQIDEQFF. CDR3 sequence (DNA): TGTGCCAGCAGCCGACAGATCGATGAGCAGTTCTTC. The entire variable domain, with the rest obtained from reference TRBV7-2 and TRBJ2-1, is as follows: GAGVSQSPSNKVTEKGKDVELRCDPISGHTALYWYRQSLGQGLEFLIYFQGNSAPDKSGLPSDRFSAERTGGSVSTLTIQRTQQEDSAVYLCASSRQIDEQFFGPGTRLTVL.